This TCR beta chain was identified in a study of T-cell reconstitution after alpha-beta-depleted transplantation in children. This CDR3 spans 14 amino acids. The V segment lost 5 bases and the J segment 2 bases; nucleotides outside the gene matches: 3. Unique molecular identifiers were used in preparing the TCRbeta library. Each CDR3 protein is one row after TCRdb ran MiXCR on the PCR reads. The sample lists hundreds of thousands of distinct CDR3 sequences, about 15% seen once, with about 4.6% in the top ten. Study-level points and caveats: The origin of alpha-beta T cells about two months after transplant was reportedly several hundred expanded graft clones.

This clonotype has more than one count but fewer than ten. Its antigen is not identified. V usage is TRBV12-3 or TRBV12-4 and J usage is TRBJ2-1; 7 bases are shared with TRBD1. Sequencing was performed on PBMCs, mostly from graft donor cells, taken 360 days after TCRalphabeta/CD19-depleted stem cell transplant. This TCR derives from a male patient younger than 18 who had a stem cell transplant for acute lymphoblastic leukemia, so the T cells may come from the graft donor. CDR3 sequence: CASSKQGTYNEQFF. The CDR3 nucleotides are TGTGCCAGCAGTAAACAGGGGACCTACAATGAGCAGTTCTTC.